The text below deals with one T cell receptor beta chain. Its antigen is not yet known. Per-base quality was not reported, and no clone a single base away is much larger than it. The sample holds other DNA sequences that translate to the same CDR3. Each donor gave one peripheral blood draw, averaging approximately 120 mL, which was collected into heparinised tubes. A BD FACSAria II and a panel including CD45RO, CCR7, CD25, CD127, CD95 and CD27 were used to sort naive, central memory, regulatory and stem cell-like memory CD4+ T cells. Every sorted population had a purity above 98%. PBMCs were separated immediately by Lymphoprep density gradient centrifugation and were stained directly, without being cultured. To minimize batch effects, samples were stained and sorted in pairs, one healthy donor with one patient per experiment. This sample is drawn from a study of beta chain features in type 1 diabetes (dated by TCRdb to 2016 to 2018). Study-wide context: Patients and healthy donors did not differ in mean age, gender distribution, total cell number or subset yield. A total of about 100 million sorted cells were examined across all samples, and RNA yield correlated strongly with the number of cells per subset. In the study, TCRB repertoires of sorted circulating CD4+ T cell subsets from recently diagnosed type 1 diabetes patients were compared with those of matched healthy donors. Regulatory and stem cell-like memory subsets were obtained from only 8 patients and roughly 8 healthy donors, while naive and central memory subsets were obtained from all 28 donors.

The germline V gene sets CDR1 to SQVTM and CDR2 to ANQGSEA. Clipping removes 4 bases from V and 2 bases from J, with 1 as the unmatched junction base count. The CDR3 numbers 12 residues from cysteine through phenylalanine. CDR3 DNA is the only sequence kept; it has 36 bases, read in frame from the first base. The entire amount of isolated RNA was reverse transcribed using the High Capacity cDNA Reverse Transcription Kit, so the sequenced TCRB transcripts were expressed ones. Naive, central memory and regulatory T cell samples underwent deep immunoSEQ sequencing, averaging roughly 3.3 million total reads per sample. Sorted cells were lysed in RLT buffer and RNA was extracted with DNase-treated RNeasy Micro or Mini kits, depending on cell number. Each cell subset was processed on its own to prevent cross-contamination, while patient and healthy donor samples were processed together. TCRB sequences were amplified from cDNA with the immunoSEQ multiplex PCR, producing 87-bp fragments spanning the CDR3 region. Amplicons were sequenced on the Illumina HiSeq platform. In the original analysis: Synthetic template baselines were used to correct PCR bias computationally, reads within Hamming distance 2 were collapsed, and singletons that could not be merged were discarded. Reads were aligned against IMGT so that V, D and J genes, CDR3 length and insertions or deletions at six rearrangement sites could be assigned. Within each subset, clonotype counts were normalized to sorted cell number, and only after that were true diversity and Gini coefficients computed with the tcR R package. The overlap coefficient, calculated on TCRB nucleotide sequences, was used to measure repertoire sharing. Out-of-frame TCRB sequences from naive cells were analyzed to stand in for the pre-selection repertoire. TCRdb carries this immuneACCESS record with in-frame sequences only. Its versions omit some clonotypes, under half of them owing to an unresolved V gene in the studies checked, with the rest unexplained. That table is the source of V, J and clone size, and D and trimming were worked out from the DNA. The sample includes some 500,000 clones, with 10% to 12% observed a single time. The biggest ten clones account for 0.045% to 0.05% of the sample.

Here is what the overall study found, with its caveats: Shorter templates might have been favored by PCR, but patient and control samples were amplified and corrected together, so both groups would have been affected equally by any skew. Because the HLA sub-analyses included only small numbers of individuals, any influence of HLA type on TCRB rearrangement was left unresolved. In all four CD4+ subsets, TCRB CDR3 length was moderately but significantly shorter in type 1 diabetes patients. Because cDNA was sequenced instead of genomic DNA, highly expressing activated cells could be over-represented, though the groups showed no difference in activation or CD3 levels. Naive, central memory and regulatory TCRB repertoires appeared to be more similar among patients than among healthy donors. Patients with type 1 diabetes made fewer insertions and deleted more nucleotides at VDJ recombination sites, implying thymic rearrangement abnormalities.

Sequencing was performed on naive CD4+ T cells from blood. This specimen's cell subset or site label, per the study, means: true naive CD4+ T cells. The clonotype comes from a woman under 30 in good health. Recombination linked TRBV29-1 to TRBJ1-2, with 7 middle bases fitting TRBD1. Here the CDR3 is given as CSVATGNYGYTF. DNA sequence: TGCAGCGTTGCGACAGGGAACTATGGCTACACCTTC.